The rows below give T cell receptor beta chains drawn from one sample of a study of T-cell reconstitution after alpha-beta-depleted transplantation in children. One entry per CDR3 protein, called by TCRdb with MiXCR from the PCR reads. This sample yields some 340,000 distinct CDR3 sequences, of which about a tenth are seen a single time; 2% to 3% belongs to the top ten. Sequencing used PBMCs from the stem cell graft donor, obtained from the stem cell graft. The receptor set was obtained from a human donor who donated a stem cell graft to a child with acute lymphoblastic leukemia. The CDR3 runs from the conserved cysteine through the conserved F or W. Each record gives: V gene, J gene, D gene, clone size, CDR3 protein, CDR3 DNA. The D gene is left open where the match is weak. Some rows have no size entry. The others give once, few or many, or a class for an expanded clone.

v_call: TRBV5-1
j_call: TRBJ2-1
d_call: -
clone_size: few
cdr3_aa: CASSWNPGPYEQFF
cdr3_nt: TGCGCCAGCAGTTGGAACCCCGGGCCTTATGAGCAGTTCTTC

v_call: TRBV18
j_call: TRBJ1-2
d_call: -
clone_size: few
cdr3_aa: CASSPFAGDQNGYTF
cdr3_nt: TGTGCCAGCTCACCGTTCGCGGGCGACCAAAATGGCTACACCTTC

v_call: TRBV12-3/TRBV12-4
j_call: TRBJ2-7
d_call: -
clone_size: -
cdr3_aa: CASSPPSREQYF
cdr3_nt: TGTGCCAGCAGTCCGCCCTCCCGCGAGCAGTACTTC

v_call: TRBV15
j_call: TRBJ1-5
d_call: -
clone_size: few
cdr3_aa: CATSRVAGRAQHF
cdr3_nt: TGTGCCACCAGCAGAGTGGCGGGGAGAGCCCAGCATTTT

v_call: TRBV20-1
j_call: TRBJ2-3
d_call: TRBD2
clone_size: -
cdr3_aa: CSAIRREGGTDTQYF
cdr3_nt: TGCAGTGCTATCCGACGGGAGGGGGGCACAGATACGCAGTATTTT

v_call: TRBV5-1
j_call: TRBJ2-7
d_call: -
clone_size: many
cdr3_aa: CASSLRQVAYEQYF
cdr3_nt: TGCGCCAGCAGCCTTAGGCAGGTGGCCTACGAGCAGTACTTC

v_call: TRBV2
j_call: TRBJ1-5
d_call: -
clone_size: few
cdr3_aa: CASSPTGLHQPQHF
cdr3_nt: TGTGCCAGCAGTCCTACAGGGTTACATCAGCCCCAGCATTTT

v_call: TRBV30
j_call: TRBJ2-5
d_call: TRBD2
clone_size: -
cdr3_aa: CAWSVGGRETQYF
cdr3_nt: TGTGCCTGGAGTGTGGGCGGGAGAGAGACCCAGTACTTC

v_call: TRBV5-1
j_call: TRBJ2-5
d_call: TRBD2
clone_size: few
cdr3_aa: CASSDMTSGRSKETQYF
cdr3_nt: TGCGCCAGCAGCGACATGACTAGCGGGAGAAGTAAAGAGACCCAGTACTTC

v_call: TRBV7-2
j_call: TRBJ2-7
d_call: -
clone_size: -
cdr3_aa: CASSSFRYEQYF
cdr3_nt: TGTGCCAGCAGCTCCTTCAGATACGAGCAGTACTTC

v_call: TRBV7-9
j_call: TRBJ2-1
d_call: TRBD1
clone_size: -
cdr3_aa: CASSLGTDEQFF
cdr3_nt: TGTGCCAGCAGCCTGGGGACAGATGAGCAGTTCTTC

v_call: TRBV27
j_call: TRBJ2-1
d_call: TRBD2
clone_size: -
cdr3_aa: CASSKGTSGLNEQFF
cdr3_nt: TGTGCCAGCAGTAAAGGGACTAGCGGATTAAATGAGCAGTTCTTC

v_call: TRBV6-1
j_call: TRBJ2-2
d_call: -
clone_size: few
cdr3_aa: CASRSRGSGPYHTGELFF
cdr3_nt: TGTGCCAGCAGATCCCGGGGGAGTGGGCCTTATCACACCGGGGAGCTGTTTTTT

v_call: TRBV5-1
j_call: TRBJ2-5
d_call: -
clone_size: -
cdr3_aa: CASSIPGDETQYF
cdr3_nt: TGCGCCAGCAGCATACCAGGGGACGAGACCCAGTACTTC

v_call: TRBV4-2
j_call: TRBJ2-1
d_call: -
clone_size: -
cdr3_aa: CASSQAGDLGEQFF
cdr3_nt: TGTGCCAGCAGCCAAGCGGGAGACCTTGGTGAGCAGTTCTTC

v_call: TRBV7-9
j_call: TRBJ2-1
d_call: -
clone_size: -
cdr3_aa: CASSPSRGNEQFF
cdr3_nt: TGTGCCAGCAGCCCGAGCAGGGGCAATGAGCAGTTCTTC

v_call: TRBV5-1
j_call: TRBJ2-7
d_call: TRBD1
clone_size: -
cdr3_aa: CASSFRDSDEQYF
cdr3_nt: TGCGCCAGCAGCTTCAGGGACAGTGACGAGCAGTACTTC

v_call: TRBV19
j_call: TRBJ2-3
d_call: -
clone_size: -
cdr3_aa: CASSIADAKNF
cdr3_nt: TGTGCCAGTAGTATAGCTGACGCCAAGAATTTT

v_call: TRBV19
j_call: TRBJ2-7
d_call: TRBD2
clone_size: -
cdr3_aa: CASRGLAGTSYEQYF
cdr3_nt: TGTGCCAGTAGGGGACTAGCGGGAACGTCCTACGAGCAGTACTTC

v_call: TRBV6-1
j_call: TRBJ2-1
d_call: -
clone_size: -
cdr3_aa: CASSPYQGSSYNEQFF
cdr3_nt: TGTGCCAGCAGTCCCTACCAGGGGAGCTCCTACAATGAGCAGTTCTTC

v_call: TRBV20-1
j_call: TRBJ2-1
d_call: -
clone_size: -
cdr3_aa: CSAGRALDNEQFF
cdr3_nt: TGCAGTGCCGGCCGGGCGCTCGACAATGAGCAGTTCTTC

v_call: TRBV12-3/TRBV12-4
j_call: TRBJ1-5
d_call: -
clone_size: few
cdr3_aa: CASTGTANQPQHF
cdr3_nt: TGTGCCAGTACAGGGACGGCCAATCAGCCCCAGCATTTT

v_call: TRBV27
j_call: TRBJ1-5
d_call: -
clone_size: -
cdr3_aa: CASSFEGKVNQPQHF
cdr3_nt: TGTGCCAGCAGTTTTGAGGGTAAGGTCAATCAGCCCCAGCATTTT